The 2 T cell receptor beta chains below come from one sample, sequenced in a study of T-cell reconstitution after alpha-beta-depleted transplantation in children. Researchers prepared the TCRbeta library using unique molecular identifiers, the study reports. TCRdb processed the PCR reads anew with MiXCR; each CDR3 protein has one entry. The table has 75,000 to 100,000 distinct CDR3 sequences, 7.5% to 9.5% seen once. The source was PBMCs from the stem cell graft donor, collected from the stem cell graft. The receptors were gathered from a human donor who donated a stem cell graft to a child with congenital amegakaryocytic thrombocytopenia.

This clonotype was picked up many times. The chain combines TRBV5-1 with TRBJ2-1; no clear D. V lost 4 bases to trimming and J lost 2 bases, with 13 bases between them. The length of the CDR3 is 15 residues. Germline lookup yields CDR1 SGHRS and CDR2 YFSETQ. CDR3 DNA: TGCGCCAGCAGCCAAGAGGCAGCCCCCTACAATGAGCAGTTCTTC. The encoded protein is CASSQEAAPYNEQFF.

This clonotype was counted ten times or more. The chain carries TRBV5-1 and TRBJ2-5; TRBD2 matches 7 bases. This CDR3 comprises 16 residues. Germline CDR1 SGHRS, CDR2 YFSETQ. With V trimmed by 1 base and J by 1 base, 7 bases remained unmatched. CDR3 region: CASSLNALAPQETQYF. The CDR3 DNA follows: TGCGCCAGCAGCTTGAACGCACTAGCGCCCCAAGAGACCCAGTACTTC. Full variable domain (rest looked up from reference TRBV5-1 and TRBJ2-5): KAGVTQTPRYLIKTRGQQVTLSCSPISGHRSVSWYQQTPGQGLQFLFEYFSETQRNKGNFPGRFSGRQFSNSRSEMNVSTLELGDSALYLCASSLNALAPQETQYFGPGTRLLVL.